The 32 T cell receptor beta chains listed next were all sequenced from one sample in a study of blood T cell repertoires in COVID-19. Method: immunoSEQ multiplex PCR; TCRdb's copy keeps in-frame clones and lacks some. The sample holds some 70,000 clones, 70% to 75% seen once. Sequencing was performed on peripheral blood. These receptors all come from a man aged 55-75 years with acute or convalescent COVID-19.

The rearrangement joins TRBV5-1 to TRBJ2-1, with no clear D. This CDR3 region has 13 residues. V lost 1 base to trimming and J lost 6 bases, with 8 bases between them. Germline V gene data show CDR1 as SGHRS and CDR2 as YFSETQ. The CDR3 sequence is CASSLSPGNEQFF. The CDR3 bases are TGCGCCAGCAGCTTGAGTCCGGGCAATGAGCAGTTCTTC.

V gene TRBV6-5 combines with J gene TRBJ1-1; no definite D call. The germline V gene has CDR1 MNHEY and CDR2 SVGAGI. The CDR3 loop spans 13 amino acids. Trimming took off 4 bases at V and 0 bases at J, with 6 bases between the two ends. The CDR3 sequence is CASSSGLNTEAFF. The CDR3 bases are TGTGCCAGCAGTTCAGGTCTGAACACTGAAGCTTTCTTT.

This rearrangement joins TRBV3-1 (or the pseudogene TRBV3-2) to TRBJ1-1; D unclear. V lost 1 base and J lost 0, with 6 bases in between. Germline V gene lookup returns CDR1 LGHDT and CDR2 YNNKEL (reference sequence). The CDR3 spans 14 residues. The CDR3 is CASSQGQMNTEAFF. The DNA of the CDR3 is TGTGCCAGCAGCCAAGGCCAGATGAACACTGAAGCTTTCTTT.

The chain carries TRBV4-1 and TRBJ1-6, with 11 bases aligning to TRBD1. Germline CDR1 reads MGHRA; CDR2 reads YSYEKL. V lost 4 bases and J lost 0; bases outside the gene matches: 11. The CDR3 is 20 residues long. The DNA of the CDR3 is TGCGCCAGCAGCCTTACCGGGACAGGGGGACTCAGCTCCTATAATTCACCCCTCCACTTT. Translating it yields CASSLTGTGGLSSYNSPLHF.

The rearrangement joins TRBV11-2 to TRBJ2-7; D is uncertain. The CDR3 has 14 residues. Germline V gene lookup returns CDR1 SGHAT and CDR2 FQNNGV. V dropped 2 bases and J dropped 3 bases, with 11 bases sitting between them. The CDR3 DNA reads TGTGCCAGCAGCTTAAGACAAACCAACTACGAGCAGTACTTC. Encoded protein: CASSLRQTNYEQYF. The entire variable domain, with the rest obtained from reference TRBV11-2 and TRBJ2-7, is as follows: EAGVAQSPRYKIIEKRQSVAFWCNPISGHATLYWYQQILGQGPKLLIQFQNNGVVDDSQLPKDRFSAERLKGVDSTLKIQPAKLEDSAVYLCASSLRQTNYEQYFGPGTRLTVT.

The CDR3 nucleotides are TGTGCCAGCAGCGCTAGCTCGGCAAACAATGAGCAGTTCTTC. Its protein product is CASSASSANNEQFF. The chain joins TRBV9 to TRBJ2-1; tentative D call: TRBD2 (5 bases). Trimming pared 3 bases from V and 5 bases from J, leaving 12 bases between. CDR1 and CDR2 (germline): SGDLS, YYNGEE. The CDR3 totals 14 residues.

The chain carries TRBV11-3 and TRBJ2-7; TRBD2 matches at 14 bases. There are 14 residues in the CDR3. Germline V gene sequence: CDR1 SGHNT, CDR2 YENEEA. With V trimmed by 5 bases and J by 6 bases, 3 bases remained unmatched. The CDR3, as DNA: TGTGCCAGCAGCGCAGGACTAGCGGGAGGCGAGCAGTACTTC. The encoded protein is CASSAGLAGGEQYF.

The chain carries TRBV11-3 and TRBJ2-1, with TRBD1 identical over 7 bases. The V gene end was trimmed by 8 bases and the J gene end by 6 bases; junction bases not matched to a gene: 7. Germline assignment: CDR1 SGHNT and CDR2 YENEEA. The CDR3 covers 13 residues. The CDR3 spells CASSQGIINEQFF. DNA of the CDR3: TGTGCCAGCTCACAGGGGATCATCAATGAGCAGTTCTTC.

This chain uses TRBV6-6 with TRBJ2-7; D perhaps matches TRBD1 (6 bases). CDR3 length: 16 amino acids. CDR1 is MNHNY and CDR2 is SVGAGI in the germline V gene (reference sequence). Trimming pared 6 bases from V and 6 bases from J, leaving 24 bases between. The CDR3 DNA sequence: TGTGCCAGCAGCCACAACGGACAGACCTCACGGGGCGAGCAGTACGTC. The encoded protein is CASSHNGQTSRGEQYV.

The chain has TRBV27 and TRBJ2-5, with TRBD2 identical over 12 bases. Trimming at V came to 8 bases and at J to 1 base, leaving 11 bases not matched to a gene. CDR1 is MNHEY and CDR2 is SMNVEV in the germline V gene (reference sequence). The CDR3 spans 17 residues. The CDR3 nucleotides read TGTGCCAGCGGCAGACTAGCGGGAGCTTCCACCCAAGAGACCCAGTACTTC. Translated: CASGRLAGASTQETQYF.

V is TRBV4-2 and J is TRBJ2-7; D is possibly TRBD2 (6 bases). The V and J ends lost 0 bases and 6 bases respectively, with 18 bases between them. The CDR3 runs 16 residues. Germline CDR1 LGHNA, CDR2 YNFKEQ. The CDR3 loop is CASSQETGERSVEQYF. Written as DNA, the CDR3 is TGTGCCAGCAGCCAAGAGACGGGAGAACGTTCTGTCGAGCAGTACTTC.

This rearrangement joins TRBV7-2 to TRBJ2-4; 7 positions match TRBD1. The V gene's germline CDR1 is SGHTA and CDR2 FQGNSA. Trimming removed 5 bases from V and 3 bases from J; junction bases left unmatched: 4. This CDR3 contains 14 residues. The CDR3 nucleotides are TGTGCCAGCAGCATGAGGGACAGCAAAAACATTCAGTACTTC. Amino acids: CASSMRDSKNIQYF. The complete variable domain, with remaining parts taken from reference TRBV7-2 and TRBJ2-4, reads GAGVSQSPSNKVTEKGKDVELRCDPISGHTALYWYRQSLGQGLEFLIYFQGNSAPDKSGLPSDRFSAERTGGSVSTLTIQRTQQEDSAVYLCASSMRDSKNIQYFGAGTRLSVL.

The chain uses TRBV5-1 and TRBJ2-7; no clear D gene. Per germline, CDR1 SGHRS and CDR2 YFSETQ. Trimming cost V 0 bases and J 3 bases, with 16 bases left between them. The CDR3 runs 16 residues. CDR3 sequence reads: CASSLETIRELYEQYV. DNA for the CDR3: TGCGCCAGCAGCTTGGAGACAATTCGCGAACTCTACGAGCAGTACGTC.

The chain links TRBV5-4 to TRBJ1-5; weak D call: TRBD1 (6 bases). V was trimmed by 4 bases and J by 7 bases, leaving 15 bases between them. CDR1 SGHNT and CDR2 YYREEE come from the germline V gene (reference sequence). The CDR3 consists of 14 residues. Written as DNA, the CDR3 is TGTGCCAGCAGCAAAACAGGGTCGGACCAGCCCCAGCATTTT. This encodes CASSKTGSDQPQHF.

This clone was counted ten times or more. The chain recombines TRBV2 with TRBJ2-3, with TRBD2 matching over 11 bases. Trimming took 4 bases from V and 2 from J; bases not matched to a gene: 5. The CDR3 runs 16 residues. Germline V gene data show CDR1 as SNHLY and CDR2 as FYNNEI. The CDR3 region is CASSAASGGTTDTQYF. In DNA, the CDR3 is TGTGCCAGCAGTGCGGCTAGCGGGGGGACCACAGATACGCAGTATTTT.

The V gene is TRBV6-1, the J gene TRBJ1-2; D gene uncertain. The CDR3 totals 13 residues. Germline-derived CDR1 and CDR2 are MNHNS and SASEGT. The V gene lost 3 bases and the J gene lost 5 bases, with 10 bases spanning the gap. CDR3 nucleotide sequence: TGTGCCAGCAGTGAGAGCACTCTTTATGGCTACACCTTC. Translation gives CASSESTLYGYTF.

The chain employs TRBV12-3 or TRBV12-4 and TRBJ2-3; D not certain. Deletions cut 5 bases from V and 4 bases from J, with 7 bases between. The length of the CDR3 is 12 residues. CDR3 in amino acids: CASSLEADTQYF. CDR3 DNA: TGTGCCAGCAGTCTCGAGGCAGATACGCAGTATTTT.

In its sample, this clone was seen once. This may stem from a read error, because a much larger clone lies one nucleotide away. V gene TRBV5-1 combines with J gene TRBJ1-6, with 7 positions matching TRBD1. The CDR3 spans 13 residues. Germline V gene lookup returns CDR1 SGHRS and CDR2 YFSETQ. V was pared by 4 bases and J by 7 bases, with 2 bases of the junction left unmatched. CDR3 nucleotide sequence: TGCGCCAGCAGCCGACAGGGAAATTCACCCCTCCACTTT. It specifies CASSRQGNSPLHF.

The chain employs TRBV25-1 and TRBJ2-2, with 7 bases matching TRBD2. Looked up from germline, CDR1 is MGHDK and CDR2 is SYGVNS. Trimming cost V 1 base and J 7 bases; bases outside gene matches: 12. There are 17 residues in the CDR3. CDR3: CASSEFSGGGVRGELFF. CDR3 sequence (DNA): TGTGCCAGCAGTGAATTTTCCGGGGGAGGGGTTCGCGGGGAGCTGTTTTTT.

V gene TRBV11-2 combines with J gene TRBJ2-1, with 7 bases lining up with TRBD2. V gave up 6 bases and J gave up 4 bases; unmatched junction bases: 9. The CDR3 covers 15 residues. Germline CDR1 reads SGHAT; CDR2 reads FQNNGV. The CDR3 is CASSRGRGLYNEQFF. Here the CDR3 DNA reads TGTGCCAGCAGTCGTGGGAGGGGACTATACAATGAGCAGTTCTTC.

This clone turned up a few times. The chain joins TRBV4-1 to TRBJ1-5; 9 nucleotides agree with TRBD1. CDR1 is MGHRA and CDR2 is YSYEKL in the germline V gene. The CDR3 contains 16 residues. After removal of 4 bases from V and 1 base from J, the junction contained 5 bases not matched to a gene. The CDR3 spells CASSLTGGRSNQPQHF. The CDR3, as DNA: TGCGCCAGCAGCCTTACAGGGGGCCGAAGCAATCAGCCCCAGCATTTT.

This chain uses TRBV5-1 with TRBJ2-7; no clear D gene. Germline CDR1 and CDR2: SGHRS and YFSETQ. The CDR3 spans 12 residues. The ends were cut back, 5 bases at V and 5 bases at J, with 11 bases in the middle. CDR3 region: CASSLIPDEQYF. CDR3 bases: TGCGCCAGCAGTCTAATACCGGACGAGCAGTACTTC.

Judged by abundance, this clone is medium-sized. The CDR3 bases are TGTGCCAGCAGCCTACAACGGACTCTCCTTAGCGGGAGGGCAGCTCGGGAGCAGTACTTC. This codes for CASSLQRTLLSGRAAREQYF. The V call is TRBV3-1 (or the pseudogene TRBV3-2), the J call TRBJ2-7; 11 bases are shared with TRBD2. Germline CDR1 LGHDT, CDR2 YNNKEL (reference sequence). The J segment lost 7 bases and the V segment lost 4 bases, leaving 24 bases of the junction unmatched. This CDR3 is built from 20 residues.

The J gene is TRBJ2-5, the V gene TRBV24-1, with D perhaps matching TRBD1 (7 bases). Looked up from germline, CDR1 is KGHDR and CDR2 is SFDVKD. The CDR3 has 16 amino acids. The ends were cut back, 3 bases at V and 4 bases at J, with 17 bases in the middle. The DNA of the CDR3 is TGTGCCACCAGTGATCGGGACCCAGGGGGGTTAGAGACCCAGTACTTC. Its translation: CATSDRDPGGLETQYF.

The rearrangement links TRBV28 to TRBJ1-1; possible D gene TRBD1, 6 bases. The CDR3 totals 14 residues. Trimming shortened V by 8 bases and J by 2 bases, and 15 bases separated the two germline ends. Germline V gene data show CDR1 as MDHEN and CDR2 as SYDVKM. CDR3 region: CASLKAGANTEAFF. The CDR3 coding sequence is TGTGCCAGCCTAAAGGCAGGGGCCAACACTGAAGCTTTCTTT.

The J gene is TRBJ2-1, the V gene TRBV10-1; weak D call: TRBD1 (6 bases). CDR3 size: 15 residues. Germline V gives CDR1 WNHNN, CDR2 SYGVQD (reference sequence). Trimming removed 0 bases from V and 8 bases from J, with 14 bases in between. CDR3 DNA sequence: TGCGCCAGCAGTGAGTCGGCAGGGGCGGACGATGAGCAGTTCTTC. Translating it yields CASSESAGADDEQFF.

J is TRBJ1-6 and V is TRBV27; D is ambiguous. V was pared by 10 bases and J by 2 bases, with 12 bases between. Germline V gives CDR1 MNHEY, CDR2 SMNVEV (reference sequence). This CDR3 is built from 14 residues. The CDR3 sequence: CAIGDTPYNSPLHF. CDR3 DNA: TGTGCCATCGGTGACACCCCCTATAATTCACCCCTCCACTTT.

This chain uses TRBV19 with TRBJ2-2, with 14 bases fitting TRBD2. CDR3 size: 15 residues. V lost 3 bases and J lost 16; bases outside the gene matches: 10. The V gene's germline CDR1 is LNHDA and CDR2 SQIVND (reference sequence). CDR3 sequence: CASSIVLTSGGARFF. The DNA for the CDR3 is TGTGCCAGTAGTATCGTCCTGACTAGCGGGGGGGCTCGGTTTTTT.

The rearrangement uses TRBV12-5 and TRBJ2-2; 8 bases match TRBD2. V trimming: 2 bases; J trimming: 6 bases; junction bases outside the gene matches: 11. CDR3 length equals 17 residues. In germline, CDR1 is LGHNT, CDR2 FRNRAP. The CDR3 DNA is TGTGCTAGTGGTTTGTCACGGGGGGGCTTGGTGGCCGGGGAGCTGTTTTTT. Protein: CASGLSRGGLVAGELFF.

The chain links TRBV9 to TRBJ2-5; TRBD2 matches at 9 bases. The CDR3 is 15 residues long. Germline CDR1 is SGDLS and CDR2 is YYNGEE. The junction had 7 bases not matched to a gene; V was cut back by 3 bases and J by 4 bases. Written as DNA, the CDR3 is TGTGCCAGCAGCGGTGCGGGGGGGCGAGGAGAGACCCAGTACTTC. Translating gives CASSGAGGRGETQYF.

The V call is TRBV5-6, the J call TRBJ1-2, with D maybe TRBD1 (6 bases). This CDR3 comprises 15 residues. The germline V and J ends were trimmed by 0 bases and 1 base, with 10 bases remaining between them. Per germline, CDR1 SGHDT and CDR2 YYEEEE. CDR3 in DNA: TGTGCCAGCAGCTTGGGGACAGTCTTTAACTATGGCTACACCTTC. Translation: CASSLGTVFNYGYTF.

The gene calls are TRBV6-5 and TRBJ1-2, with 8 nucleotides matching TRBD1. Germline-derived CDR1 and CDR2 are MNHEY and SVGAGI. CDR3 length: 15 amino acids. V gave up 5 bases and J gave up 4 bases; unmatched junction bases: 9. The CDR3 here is CASSRSGTGGYGYTF. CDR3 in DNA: TGTGCCAGCAGTCGGTCCGGCACAGGGGGCTATGGCTACACCTTC.